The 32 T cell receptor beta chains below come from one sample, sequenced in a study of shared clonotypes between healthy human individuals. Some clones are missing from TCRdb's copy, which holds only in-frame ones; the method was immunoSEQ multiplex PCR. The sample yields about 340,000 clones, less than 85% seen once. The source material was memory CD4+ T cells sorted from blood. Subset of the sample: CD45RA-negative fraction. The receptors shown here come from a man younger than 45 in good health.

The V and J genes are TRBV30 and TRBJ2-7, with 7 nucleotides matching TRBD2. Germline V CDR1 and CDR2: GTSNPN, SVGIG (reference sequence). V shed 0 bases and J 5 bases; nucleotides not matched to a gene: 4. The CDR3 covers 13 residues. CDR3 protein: CAWSVRLADEQYF. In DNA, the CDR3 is TGTGCCTGGAGTGTTCGCCTAGCGGACGAGCAGTACTTC.

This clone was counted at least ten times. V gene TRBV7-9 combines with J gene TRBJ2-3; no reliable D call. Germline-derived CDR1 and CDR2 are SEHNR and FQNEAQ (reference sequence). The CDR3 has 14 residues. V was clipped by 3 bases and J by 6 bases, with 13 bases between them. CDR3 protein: CASSFIGFGDTQYF. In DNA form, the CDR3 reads TGTGCCAGCAGCTTTATAGGGTTCGGGGATACGCAGTATTTT.

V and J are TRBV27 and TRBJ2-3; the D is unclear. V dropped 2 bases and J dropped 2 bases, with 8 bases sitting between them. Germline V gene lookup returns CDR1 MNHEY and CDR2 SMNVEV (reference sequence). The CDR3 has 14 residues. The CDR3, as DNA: TGTGCCAGCAGTTTACGTGGTCACACAGATACGCAGTATTTT. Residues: CASSLRGHTDTQYF.

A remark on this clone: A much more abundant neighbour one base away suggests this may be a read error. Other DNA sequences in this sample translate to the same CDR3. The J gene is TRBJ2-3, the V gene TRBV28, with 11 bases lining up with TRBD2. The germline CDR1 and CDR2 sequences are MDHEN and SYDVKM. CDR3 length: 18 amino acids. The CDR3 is CASSFPFSGRARTDTQYF. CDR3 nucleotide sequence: TGTGCCAGCAGTTTTCCCTTTAGCGGGAGGGCCCGCACGGATACGCAGTATTTT.

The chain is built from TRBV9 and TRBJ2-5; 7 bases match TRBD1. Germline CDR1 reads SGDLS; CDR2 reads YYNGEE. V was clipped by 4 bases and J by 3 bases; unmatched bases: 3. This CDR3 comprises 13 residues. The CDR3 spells CASSPGTEETQYF. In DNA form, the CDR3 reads TGTGCCAGCAGCCCCGGGACAGAAGAGACCCAGTACTTC.

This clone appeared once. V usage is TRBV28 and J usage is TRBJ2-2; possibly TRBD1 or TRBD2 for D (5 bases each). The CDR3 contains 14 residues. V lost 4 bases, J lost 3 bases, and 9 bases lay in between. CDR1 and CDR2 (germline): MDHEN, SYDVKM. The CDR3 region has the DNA TGTGCCAGCAGTTCAGGGACGCACACCGGGGAGCTGTTTTTT. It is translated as CASSSGTHTGELFF.

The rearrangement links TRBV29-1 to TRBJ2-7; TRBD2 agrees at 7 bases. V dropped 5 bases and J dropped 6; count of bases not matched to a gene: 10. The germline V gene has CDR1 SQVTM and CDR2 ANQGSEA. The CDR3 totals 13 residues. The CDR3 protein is CSVTQGGWGEQYF. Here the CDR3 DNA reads TGCAGCGTTACTCAGGGAGGGTGGGGCGAGCAGTACTTC.

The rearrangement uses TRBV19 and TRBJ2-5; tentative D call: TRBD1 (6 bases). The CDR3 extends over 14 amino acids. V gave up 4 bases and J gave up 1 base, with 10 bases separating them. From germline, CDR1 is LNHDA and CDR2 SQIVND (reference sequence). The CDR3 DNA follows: TGTGCCAGTAGTACCACAGGGTCCCAAGAGACCCAGTACTTC. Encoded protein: CASSTTGSQETQYF.

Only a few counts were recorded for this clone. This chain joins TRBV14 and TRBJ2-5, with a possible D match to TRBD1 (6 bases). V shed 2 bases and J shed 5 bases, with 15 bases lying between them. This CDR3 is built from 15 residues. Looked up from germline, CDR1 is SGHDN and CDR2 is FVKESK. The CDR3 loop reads CASSQTLGAGETQYF. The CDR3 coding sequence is TGTGCCAGCAGCCAAACTTTGGGGGCTGGGGAGACCCAGTACTTC. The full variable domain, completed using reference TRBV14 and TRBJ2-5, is EAGVTQFPSHSVIEKGQTVTLRCDPISGHDNLYWYRRVMGKEIKFLLHFVKESKQDESGMPNNRFLAERTGGTYSTLKVQPAELEDSGVYFCASSQTLGAGETQYFGPGTRLLVL.

The CDR3 DNA sequence: TGCGCCAGCAGCCCGGACAGGGCAGGGGTTGAAGCTTTCTTT. It specifies CASSPDRAGVEAFF. The rearrangement links TRBV5-1 to TRBJ1-1; TRBD1 aligns across 8 bases. V shed 4 bases and J 7 bases; nucleotides not matched to a gene: 9. The CDR3 is 14 amino acids. Per germline, CDR1 SGHRS and CDR2 YFSETQ.

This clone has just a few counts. The chain's CDR3 is CASSYSSPGTDTQYF. CDR3 DNA sequence: TGTGCCAGCAGTTACTCCAGCCCGGGGACAGATACGCAGTATTTT. The chain combines TRBV6-6 with TRBJ2-3, with D perhaps TRBD2 (5 bases). This CDR3 region has 15 residues. CDR1 and CDR2 (germline): MNHNY, SVGAGI (reference sequence). V was shortened by 0 bases and J by 3 bases, with 10 bases between the two germline ends.

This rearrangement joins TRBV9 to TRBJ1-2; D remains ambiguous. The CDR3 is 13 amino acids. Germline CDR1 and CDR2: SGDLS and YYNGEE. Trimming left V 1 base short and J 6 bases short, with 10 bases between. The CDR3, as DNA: TGTGCCAGCAGCGTAAGTCCGAATGATGGCTACACCTTC. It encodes CASSVSPNDGYTF.

CDR3 bases: TGCGCCAGCAGCTTCGCGGGAGACGTTGAAGAGACCCAGTACTTC. This codes for CASSFAGDVEETQYF. This chain joins TRBV5-1 and TRBJ2-5, with 7 bases fitting TRBD2. The CDR3 loop spans 15 amino acids. CDR1 is SGHRS, CDR2 YFSETQ, per germline. V shed 2 bases, J shed 3 bases, and the junction held 7 bases outside the gene matches.

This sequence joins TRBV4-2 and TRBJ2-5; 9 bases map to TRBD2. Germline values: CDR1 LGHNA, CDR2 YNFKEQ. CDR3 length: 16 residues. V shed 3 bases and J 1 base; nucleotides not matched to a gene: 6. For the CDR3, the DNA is TGTGCCAGCAGCCAGGGAGCGGGAGGCACCCAAGAGACCCAGTACTTC. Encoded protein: CASSQGAGGTQETQYF.

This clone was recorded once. The CDR3 DNA is TGTGCCAGCAGCTTAGATCTGAATAACTATGGCTACACCTTC. Translating it yields CASSLDLNNYGYTF. The chain uses TRBV11-2 and TRBJ1-2; D is unresolved. The germline V and J ends were trimmed by 0 bases and 1 base, with 6 bases remaining between them. This CDR3 has 14 residues. CDR1 is SGHAT, CDR2 FQNNGV, per germline.

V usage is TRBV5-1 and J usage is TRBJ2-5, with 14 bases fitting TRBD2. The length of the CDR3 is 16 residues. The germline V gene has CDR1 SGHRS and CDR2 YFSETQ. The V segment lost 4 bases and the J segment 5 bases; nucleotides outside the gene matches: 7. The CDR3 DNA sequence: TGCGCCAGCAGCGTTAGGGGACTAGCGGGAGTTGAGACCCAGTACTTC. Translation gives CASSVRGLAGVETQYF.

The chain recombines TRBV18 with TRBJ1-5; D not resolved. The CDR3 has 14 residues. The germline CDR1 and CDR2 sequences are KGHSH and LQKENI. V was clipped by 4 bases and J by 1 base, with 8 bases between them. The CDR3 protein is CASSLQDSNQPQHF. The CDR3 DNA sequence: TGTGCCAGCTCACTCCAGGACAGCAATCAGCCCCAGCATTTT.

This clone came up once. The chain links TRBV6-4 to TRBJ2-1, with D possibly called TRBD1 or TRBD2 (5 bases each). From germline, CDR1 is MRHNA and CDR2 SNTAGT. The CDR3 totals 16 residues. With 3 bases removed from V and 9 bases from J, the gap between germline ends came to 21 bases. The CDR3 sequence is CASSEEGTLPSSEQFF. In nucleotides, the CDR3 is TGTGCCAGCAGTGAAGAAGGGACCCTTCCCTCGAGTGAGCAGTTCTTC.

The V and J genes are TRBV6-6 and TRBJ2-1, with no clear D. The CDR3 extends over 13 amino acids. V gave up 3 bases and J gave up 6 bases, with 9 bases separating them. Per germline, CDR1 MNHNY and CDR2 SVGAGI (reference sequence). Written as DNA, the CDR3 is TGTGCCAGCAGTTATCGCGGACGCAATGAGCAGTTCTTC. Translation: CASSYRGRNEQFF.

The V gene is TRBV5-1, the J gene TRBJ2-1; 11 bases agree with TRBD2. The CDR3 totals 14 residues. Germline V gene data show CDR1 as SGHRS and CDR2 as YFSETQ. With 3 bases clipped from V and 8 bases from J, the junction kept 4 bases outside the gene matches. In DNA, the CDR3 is TGCGCCAGCAGCTCCCTTAGCGGGAGGGATGAGCAGTTCTTC. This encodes CASSSLSGRDEQFF. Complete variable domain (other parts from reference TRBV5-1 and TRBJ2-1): KAGVTQTPRYLIKTRGQQVTLSCSPISGHRSVSWYQQTPGQGLQFLFEYFSETQRNKGNFPGRFSGRQFSNSRSEMNVSTLELGDSALYLCASSSLSGRDEQFFGPGTRLTVL.

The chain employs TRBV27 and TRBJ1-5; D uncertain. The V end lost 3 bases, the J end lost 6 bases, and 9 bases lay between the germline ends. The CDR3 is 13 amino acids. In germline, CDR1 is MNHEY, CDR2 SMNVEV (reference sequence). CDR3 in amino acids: CASSFGRGQPQHF. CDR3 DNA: TGTGCCAGCAGTTTTGGGAGAGGTCAGCCCCAGCATTTT.

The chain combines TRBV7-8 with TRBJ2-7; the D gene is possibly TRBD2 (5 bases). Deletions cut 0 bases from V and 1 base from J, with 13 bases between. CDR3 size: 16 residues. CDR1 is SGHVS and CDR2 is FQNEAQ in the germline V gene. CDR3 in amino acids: CASSLAAREGSYEQYF. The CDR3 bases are TGTGCCAGCAGCTTAGCTGCGAGGGAAGGGTCCTACGAGCAGTACTTC.

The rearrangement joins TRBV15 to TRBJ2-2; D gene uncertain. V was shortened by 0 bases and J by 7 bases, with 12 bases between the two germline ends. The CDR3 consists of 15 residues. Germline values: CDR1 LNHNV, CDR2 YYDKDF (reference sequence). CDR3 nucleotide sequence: TGTGCCACCAGCAGAGAAATGGCTCCGGACGGGGAGCTGTTTTTT. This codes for CATSREMAPDGELFF.

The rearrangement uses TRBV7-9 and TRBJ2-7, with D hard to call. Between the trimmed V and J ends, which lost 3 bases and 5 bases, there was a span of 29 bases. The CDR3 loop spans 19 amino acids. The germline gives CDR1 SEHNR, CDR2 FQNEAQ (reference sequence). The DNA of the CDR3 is TGTGCCAGCAGCTTTTTATCCGCCCTGAGCAGACGCGGTTGGGACGAGCAGTACTTC. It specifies CASSFLSALSRRGWDEQYF.

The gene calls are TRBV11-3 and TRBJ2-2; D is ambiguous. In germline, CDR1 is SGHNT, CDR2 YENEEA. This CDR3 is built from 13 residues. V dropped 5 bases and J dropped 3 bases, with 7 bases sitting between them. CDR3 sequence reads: CASSEGHTGELFF. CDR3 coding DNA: TGTGCCAGCAGCGAAGGACACACCGGGGAGCTGTTTTTT.

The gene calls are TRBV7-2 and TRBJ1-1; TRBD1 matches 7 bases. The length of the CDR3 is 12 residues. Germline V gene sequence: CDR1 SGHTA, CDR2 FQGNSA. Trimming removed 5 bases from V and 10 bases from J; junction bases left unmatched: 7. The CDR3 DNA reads TGTGCCAGCAGCCTCAAGGCAGGGGGAGCTTTCTTT. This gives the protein CASSLKAGGAFF.

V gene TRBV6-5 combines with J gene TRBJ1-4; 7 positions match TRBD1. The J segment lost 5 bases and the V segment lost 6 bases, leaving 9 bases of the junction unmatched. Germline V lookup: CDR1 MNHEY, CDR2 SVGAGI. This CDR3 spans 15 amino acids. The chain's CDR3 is CASSQTLTGNEKLFF. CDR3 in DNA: TGTGCCAGCAGCCAAACACTGACAGGGAATGAAAAACTGTTTTTT.

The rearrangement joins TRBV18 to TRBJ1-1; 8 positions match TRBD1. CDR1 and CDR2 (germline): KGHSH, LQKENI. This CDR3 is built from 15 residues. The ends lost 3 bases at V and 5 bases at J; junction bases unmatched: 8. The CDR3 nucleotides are TGTGCCAGCTCACCCAGACAGGGGATCGATACTGAAGCTTTCTTT. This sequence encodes CASSPRQGIDTEAFF. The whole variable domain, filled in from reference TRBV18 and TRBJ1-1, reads NAGVMQNPRHLVRRRGQEARLRCSPMKGHSHVYWYRQLPEEGLKFMVYLQKENIIDESGMPKERFSAEFPKEGPSILRIQQVVRGDSAAYFCASSPRQGIDTEAFFGQGTRLTVV.

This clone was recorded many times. CDR3 loop: CASSPGTGGYQETQYF. The CDR3 DNA is TGCGCCAGCAGCCCGGGGACAGGGGGTTACCAAGAGACCCAGTACTTC. This chain joins TRBV5-1 and TRBJ2-5, with 11 bases matching TRBD1. This CDR3 spans 16 amino acids. Germline V CDR1 and CDR2: SGHRS, YFSETQ. The ends lost 4 bases at V and 0 bases at J; junction bases unmatched: 5. Filled out from reference TRBV5-1 and TRBJ2-5, the complete variable domain reads KAGVTQTPRYLIKTRGQQVTLSCSPISGHRSVSWYQQTPGQGLQFLFEYFSETQRNKGNFPGRFSGRQFSNSRSEMNVSTLELGDSALYLCASSPGTGGYQETQYFGPGTRLLVL.

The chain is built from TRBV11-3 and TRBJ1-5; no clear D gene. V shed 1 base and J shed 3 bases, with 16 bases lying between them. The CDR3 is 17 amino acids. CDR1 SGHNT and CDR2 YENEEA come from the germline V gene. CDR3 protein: CASSLGRIGDSNQPQHF. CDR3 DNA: TGTGCCAGCAGCTTAGGTAGGATCGGGGATTCCAATCAGCCCCAGCATTTT.

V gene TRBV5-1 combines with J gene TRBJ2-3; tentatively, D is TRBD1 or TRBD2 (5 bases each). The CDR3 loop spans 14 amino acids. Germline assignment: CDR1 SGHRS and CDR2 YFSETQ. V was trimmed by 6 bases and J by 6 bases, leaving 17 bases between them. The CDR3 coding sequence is TGCGCCAGCAACGAGGGACCGCCGCGGGATACGCAGTATTTT. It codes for CASNEGPPRDTQYF. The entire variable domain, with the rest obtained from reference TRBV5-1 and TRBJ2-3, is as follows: KAGVTQTPRYLIKTRGQQVTLSCSPISGHRSVSWYQQTPGQGLQFLFEYFSETQRNKGNFPGRFSGRQFSNSRSEMNVSTLELGDSALYLCASNEGPPRDTQYFGPGTRLTVL.

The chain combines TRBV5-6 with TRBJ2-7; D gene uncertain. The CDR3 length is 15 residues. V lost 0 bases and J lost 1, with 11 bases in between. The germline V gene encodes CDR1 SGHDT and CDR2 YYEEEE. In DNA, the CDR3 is TGTGCCAGCAGCTTGGGAAAGGGCCGATCCTACGAGCAGTACTTC. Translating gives CASSLGKGRSYEQYF.